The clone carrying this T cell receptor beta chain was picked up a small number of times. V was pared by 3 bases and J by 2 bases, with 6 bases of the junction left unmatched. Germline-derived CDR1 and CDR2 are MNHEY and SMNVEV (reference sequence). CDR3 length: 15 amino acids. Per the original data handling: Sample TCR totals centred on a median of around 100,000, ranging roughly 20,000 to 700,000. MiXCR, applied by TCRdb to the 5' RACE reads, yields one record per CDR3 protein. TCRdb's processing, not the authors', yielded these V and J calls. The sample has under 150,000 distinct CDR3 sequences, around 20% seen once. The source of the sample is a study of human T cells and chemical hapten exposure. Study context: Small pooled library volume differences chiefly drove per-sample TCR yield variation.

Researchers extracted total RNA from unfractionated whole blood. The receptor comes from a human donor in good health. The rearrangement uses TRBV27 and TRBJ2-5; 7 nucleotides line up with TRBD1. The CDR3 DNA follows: TGTGCCAGCAGTTTCTTAGGGGGCTCGCAAGAGACCCAGTACTTC. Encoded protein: CASSFLGGSQETQYF.